Shown below are 18 T cell receptor beta chains from a single sample sequenced in a study of shared clonotypes between healthy human individuals. Sequencing used immunoSEQ multiplex PCR; TCRdb keeps in-frame clones, though not all of them. Of 1.4 million or so clones listed, 97% to 99% are singletons. Sequencing was done on a sample of naive CD4+ T cells sorted from blood. Subset indicated: CD45RA+ positively selected. The receptor set was obtained from a man aged 25-40 years in good health.

The rearrangement uses TRBV5-6 and TRBJ2-1; 7 positions agree with TRBD2. Germline CDR1 reads SGHDT; CDR2 reads YYEEEE. Trimming took 4 bases from V and 7 from J; bases not matched to a gene: 5. The CDR3 loop spans 13 amino acids. The chain's CDR3 is CASSAGVENEQFF. The CDR3 coding sequence is TGTGCCAGCAGCGCGGGAGTAGAAAATGAGCAGTTCTTC.

The J gene is TRBJ2-3, the V gene TRBV19; tentatively, D is TRBD1 (6 bases). Germline values: CDR1 LNHDA, CDR2 SQIVND (reference sequence). Trimming removed 8 bases at V and 1 base at J, with 13 bases between. The CDR3 covers 14 residues. The chain's CDR3 is CASVQGKGTDTQYF. In nucleotides, the CDR3 is TGTGCCAGTGTTCAGGGGAAGGGCACAGATACGCAGTATTTT.

V usage is TRBV28 and J usage is TRBJ1-2; D is undetermined. The CDR3 runs to 15 residues. V lost 3 bases and J 3 bases, leaving 14 bases between the germline ends. CDR1 and CDR2 (germline): MDHEN, SYDVKM. In DNA, the CDR3 is TGTGCCAGCAGTTTGCCAATCCCAGGCTACTATGGCTACACCTTC. It encodes CASSLPIPGYYGYTF.

The chain is built from TRBV9 and TRBJ2-6; tentatively, D is TRBD2 (5 bases). Trimming stripped 4 bases from V and 1 base from J, with 9 bases between. Germline lookup yields CDR1 SGDLS and CDR2 YYNGEE. This CDR3 has 15 amino acids. The CDR3 loop reads CASSKEGSGANVLTF. The CDR3 coding sequence is TGTGCCAGCAGCAAAGAGGGTTCTGGGGCCAACGTCCTGACTTTC.

The sample holds a few counts of this clone. V and J are TRBV9 and TRBJ2-7, with TRBD1 identical over 7 bases. The V segment lost 4 bases and the J segment 0 bases; nucleotides outside the gene matches: 4. This CDR3 comprises 14 residues. Germline CDR1 reads SGDLS; CDR2 reads YYNGEE. CDR3: CASSTRDSSYEQYF. The DNA of the CDR3 is TGTGCCAGCAGCACCCGGGACAGCTCCTACGAGCAGTACTTC.

The V and J genes are TRBV7-8 and TRBJ2-7; 10 bases agree with TRBD2. There are 15 residues in the CDR3. Germline CDR1 SGHVS, CDR2 FQNEAQ. The trim removed 3 bases at V and 1 base at J, leaving 3 bases unmatched. Written as DNA, the CDR3 is TGTGCCAGCAGCTTGGGGACTAGCGATTCCTACGAGCAGTACTTC. Translating gives CASSLGTSDSYEQYF.

The chain recombines TRBV18 with TRBJ1-2; the D is unclear. This CDR3 has 14 amino acids. Germline values: CDR1 KGHSH, CDR2 LQKENI. V shed 2 bases and J shed 8 bases, with 15 bases lying between them. CDR3 sequence reads: CASSPRTPAGGYTF. The CDR3 DNA reads TGTGCCAGCTCACCAAGGACTCCGGCGGGGGGCTACACCTTC.

The chain is built from TRBV19 and TRBJ1-5; D possibly corresponds to TRBD1 (5 bases). Trimming took 8 bases from V and 5 from J, leaving 13 bases between them. Germline V lookup: CDR1 LNHDA, CDR2 SQIVND (reference sequence). The CDR3 contains 13 residues. CDR3 nucleotide sequence: TGTGCCAGTCGAGTGGGGGTCCATCAGCCCCAGCATTTT. It specifies CASRVGVHQPQHF.

The genes are TRBV5-5 and TRBJ2-2; TRBD1 matches 9 bases. The J segment lost 6 bases and the V segment lost 5 bases, leaving 14 bases of the junction unmatched. Germline V gene data show CDR1 as SGHKS and CDR2 as YYEKEE (reference sequence). This CDR3 has 17 amino acids. The CDR3 bases are TGTGCCAGCAGTAGACCTCCGGGACAGGGTCTTTCCGGGGAGCTGTTTTTT. Residues: CASSRPPGQGLSGELFF.

The chain is built from TRBV5-1 and TRBJ2-7; no definite D call. CDR3 length: 13 residues. Trimming left V 1 base short and J 5 bases short, with 10 bases between. The germline V gene has CDR1 SGHRS and CDR2 YFSETQ. The CDR3 is CASSLIGYNEQYF. The CDR3 bases are TGCGCCAGCAGCTTGATCGGCTATAACGAGCAGTACTTC.

The chain couples TRBV5-4 to TRBJ1-1, with D possibly being TRBD1 (5 bases). Germline V gene data show CDR1 as SGHNT and CDR2 as YYREEE (reference sequence). V dropped 0 bases and J dropped 2 bases, with 8 bases sitting between them. The CDR3 has 14 amino acids. CDR3 protein: CASSLGQINTEAFF. CDR3 DNA sequence: TGTGCCAGCAGCTTGGGACAGATAAACACTGAAGCTTTCTTT.

V usage is TRBV25-1 and J usage is TRBJ2-2; a weak D match, TRBD1 (5 bases). The CDR3 covers 13 residues. Deletions cut 4 bases from V and 6 bases from J, with 9 bases between. Looked up from germline, CDR1 is MGHDK and CDR2 is SYGVNS. In nucleotides, the CDR3 is TGTGCCAGCAGTGCCAGGGTTTCCGGGGAGCTGTTTTTT. Encoded protein: CASSARVSGELFF.

The CDR3 region has the DNA TGCAGCGTTGGTCATTCATCGAACACCGGGGAGCTGTTTTTT. Translated, it gives CSVGHSSNTGELFF. The chain joins TRBV29-1 to TRBJ2-2; D unclear. This CDR3 has 14 residues. The germline V and J ends were trimmed by 4 bases and 0 bases, with 9 bases remaining between them. Looked up from germline, CDR1 is SQVTM and CDR2 is ANQGSEA.

The chain is built from TRBV29-1 and TRBJ1-2; no firm D call. The CDR3 runs 12 residues. Deletions cut 4 bases from V and 8 bases from J, with 14 bases between. Germline CDR1 SQVTM, CDR2 ANQGSEA. DNA of the CDR3: TGCAGCGTTGCAGGCCTCGTGGGGGGCTACACCTTC. As protein: CSVAGLVGGYTF. Supplemented by reference TRBV29-1 and TRBJ1-2, the full variable domain reads SAVISQKPSRDICQRGTSLTIQCQVDSQVTMMFWYRQQPGQSLTLIATANQGSEATYESGFVIDKFPISRPNLTFSTLTVSNMSPEDSSIYLCSVAGLVGGYTFGSGTRLTVV.

The chain employs TRBV5-1 and TRBJ1-1, with D unresolved. Germline CDR1 and CDR2: SGHRS and YFSETQ. The CDR3 loop spans 15 amino acids. V was pared by 6 bases and J by 3 bases, with 18 bases between. CDR3 DNA sequence: TGCGCCAGCATGAGGGATCACTCCGGGGACACTGAAGCTTTCTTT. It is translated as CASMRDHSGDTEAFF. Supplemented by reference TRBV5-1 and TRBJ1-1, the full variable domain reads KAGVTQTPRYLIKTRGQQVTLSCSPISGHRSVSWYQQTPGQGLQFLFEYFSETQRNKGNFPGRFSGRQFSNSRSEMNVSTLELGDSALYLCASMRDHSGDTEAFFGQGTRLTVV.

The V and J genes are TRBV6-5 and TRBJ2-3; D possibly corresponds to TRBD2 (5 bases). V was pared by 5 bases and J by 8 bases, with 11 bases between. CDR1 is MNHEY, CDR2 SVGAGI, per germline. The CDR3 sequence is 12 residues long. The CDR3 region is CASSTPAGTQYF. In DNA form, the CDR3 reads TGTGCCAGCAGTACCCCGGCGGGTACGCAGTATTTT.

The rearrangement joins TRBV5-1 to TRBJ1-2, with TRBD1 matching 7 bases. This CDR3 is built from 16 residues. Germline V gene data show CDR1 as SGHRS and CDR2 as YFSETQ. V lost 0 bases and J lost 9; bases outside the gene matches: 14. This CDR3 is CASSLAIAGGSLSYTF. CDR3 in DNA: TGCGCCAGCAGCTTGGCCATAGCAGGGGGAAGCCTGAGCTACACCTTC.

The chain has TRBV27 and TRBJ2-5, with D perhaps TRBD2 (6 bases). The V gene lost 6 bases and the J gene lost 3 bases, with 20 bases spanning the gap. CDR3 length equals 16 residues. Germline CDR1 MNHEY, CDR2 SMNVEV (reference sequence). The CDR3 sequence is CASSPGGSGGEETQYF. The CDR3 DNA follows: TGTGCCAGCAGCCCCGGGGGTAGCGGAGGGGAAGAGACCCAGTACTTC.